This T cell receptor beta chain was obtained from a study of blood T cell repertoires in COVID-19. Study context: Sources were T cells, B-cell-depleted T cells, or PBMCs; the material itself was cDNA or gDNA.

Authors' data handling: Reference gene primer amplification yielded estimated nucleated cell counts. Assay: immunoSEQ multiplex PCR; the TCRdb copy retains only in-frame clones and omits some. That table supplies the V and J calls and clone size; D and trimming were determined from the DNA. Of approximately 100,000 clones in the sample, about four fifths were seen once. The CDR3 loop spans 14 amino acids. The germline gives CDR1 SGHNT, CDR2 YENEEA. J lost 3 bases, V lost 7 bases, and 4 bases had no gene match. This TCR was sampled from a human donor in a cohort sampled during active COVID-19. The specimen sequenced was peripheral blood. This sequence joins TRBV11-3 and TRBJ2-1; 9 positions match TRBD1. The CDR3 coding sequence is TGTGCCAGCACAAGGGACAGGGACTACAATGAGCAGTTCTTC. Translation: CASTRDRDYNEQFF.